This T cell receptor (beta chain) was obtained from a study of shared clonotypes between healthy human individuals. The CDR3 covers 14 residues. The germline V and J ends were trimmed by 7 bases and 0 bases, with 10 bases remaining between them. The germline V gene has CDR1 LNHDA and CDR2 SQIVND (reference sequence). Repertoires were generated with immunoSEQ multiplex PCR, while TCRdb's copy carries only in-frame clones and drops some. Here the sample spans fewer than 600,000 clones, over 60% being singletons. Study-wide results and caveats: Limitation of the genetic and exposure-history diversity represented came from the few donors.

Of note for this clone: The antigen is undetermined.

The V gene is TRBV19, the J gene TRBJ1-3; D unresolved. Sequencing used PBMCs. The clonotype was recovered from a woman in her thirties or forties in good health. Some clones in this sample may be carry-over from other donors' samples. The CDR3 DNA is TGTGCCAGTATCCCGACCCTCTCTGGAAACACCATATATTTT. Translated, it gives CASIPTLSGNTIYF.